The TCR beta chain under discussion was sequenced for a study of Graves' ophthalmopathy and Graves' hyperthyroidism. The authors amplified TCR beta CDR3 regions, and they did so from RNA transcripts for repertoire sequencing. HTBI-primed RT-PCR formed the first round, and a multiplex PCR formed the second. TCRdb used MiXCR to reprocess the multiplex PCR reads, holding one entry per CDR3 protein. The repertoire holds about 340,000 distinct CDR3 sequences, with roughly 17% as singletons. Regarding this clonotype: What it binds is unknown.

Whole-study findings and limits: The model's ophthalmopathy progression predictions had approximately 71% sensitivity and less than 75% specificity. In blood appeared most of the expanded thyroid clonotypes whose frequency exceeded 0.001.

Deletions cut 1 base from V and 1 base from J, with 11 bases between. The CDR3 spans 15 residues. Germline V gene data show CDR1 as LNHDA and CDR2 as SQIVND (reference sequence). Sequenced input: peripheral blood. The rearrangement links TRBV19 to TRBJ2-7, with a possible D match to TRBD1 (5 bases). This clonotype was sampled from an adult man with Graves' ophthalmopathy. As DNA, the CDR3 is TGTGCCAGTAGTATAGGGCAGGGATGGTCCTACGAGCAGTACTTC. The encoded protein is CASSIGQGWSYEQYF.